Listed below are T cell receptor beta chains from one sample, sequenced in a study of cytomegalovirus exposure and HLA in healthy donors. TCRdb's copy holds only in-frame clones and misses some; the assay was immunoSEQ multiplex PCR. Of 110,000 to 150,000 clones in the sample, 75% to 80% were seen once. The sequencing input was PBMCs. The origin of the receptors is a man aged 18-30 years in good health and CMV-seronegative. Both conserved end residues are part of each CDR3. A D gene is named only where the DNA matches it firmly. The size entry is marked missing in some rows and otherwise reads once, few, many or a size class.

v_gene,d_gene,abundance,len,j_gene,CDR3nt,CDR3aa
TRBV5-1,TRBD1,-,16,TRBJ2-7,TGCGCCAGCAGCACTCTGGACAGGTTGGGATCCTACGAGCAGTACTTC,CASSTLDRLGSYEQYF
TRBV23-1,-,-,16,TRBJ1-5,TGCGCCAGCAGTCAATCGTCCGGTCGGAGCAATCAGCCCCAGCATTTT,CASSQSSGRSNQPQHF
TRBV6-1,-,-,14,TRBJ2-3,TGTGCCAGCAGTGAATTGTCGTACACAGATACGCAGTATTTT,CASSELSYTDTQYF
TRBV28,TRBD2,-,15,TRBJ2-1,TGTGCCAGCAGTTTCCAACTAGCGGGAGCTGTTGAGCAGTTCTTC,CASSFQLAGAVEQFF
TRBV5-6,-,few,15,TRBJ2-7,TGTGCCAGCAGCTTGGGACCGTCCAGCGGCTACGAGCAGTACTTC,CASSLGPSSGYEQYF
TRBV15,TRBD1,-,13,TRBJ2-7,TGTGCCACCAGCAGGGACAGGACCTACGAGCAGTACTTC,CATSRDRTYEQYF
TRBV10-2,TRBD1,-,15,TRBJ2-7,TGCGCCAGCAGTTTGGGACAGGGGGTAGAGTACGAGCAGTACTTC,CASSLGQGVEYEQYF
TRBV30,TRBD1,-,16,TRBJ2-2,TGTGCCTGGAGTGTACGGGACAGGGCGTACACCGGGGAGCTGTTTTTT,CAWSVRDRAYTGELFF
TRBV13,TRBD2,-,15,TRBJ2-5,TGTGCCAGCAGTCCTAGCGGGAGACTGCAAGAGACCCAGTACTTC,CASSPSGRLQETQYF
TRBV5-4,-,-,13,TRBJ2-7,TGTGCCAGCAGTGTCGGGACTCACTACGAGCAGTACTTC,CASSVGTHYEQYF
TRBV4-1,-,few,16,TRBJ1-4,TGCGCCAGCAGCCGCGAGCCGACAGGAACCAATGAAAAACTGTTTTTT,CASSREPTGTNEKLFF
TRBV5-5,TRBD1,-,15,TRBJ1-6,TGTGCCAGCAGCTTACAGCAGGGGGCGCGTTCACCCCTCCACTTT,CASSLQQGARSPLHF
TRBV4-1,TRBD1,few,15,TRBJ1-4,TGCGCCAGCAGCCAAGTCGGGCAGGGGGACGAAAAACTGTTTTTT,CASSQVGQGDEKLFF
TRBV7-7,TRBD1,few,14,TRBJ2-7,TGTGCCAGCAGCCCGGGACAGGCCTCCTACGAGCAGTACTTC,CASSPGQASYEQYF
TRBV19,-,few,13,TRBJ1-1,TGTGCCACTCGACAGAATGGGGCCACTGAAGCTTTCTTT,CATRQNGATEAFF
TRBV7-8,TRBD1,-,15,TRBJ1-3,TGTGCCAGCAGCTTAGGACAGGGGACCGGAAACACCATATATTTT,CASSLGQGTGNTIYF
TRBV9,TRBD1,-,14,TRBJ1-2,TGTGCCAGCAGCGTGGACAGGGGCAATCAGGGCTACACCTTC,CASSVDRGNQGYTF
TRBV27,-,-,15,TRBJ1-2,TGTGCCAGCAGTTCGGGGGGACGGGAAACCTATGGCTACACCTTC,CASSSGGRETYGYTF
TRBV27,TRBD1,few,14,TRBJ2-3,TGTGCCAGCGCCGACAGGGTAAACACAGATACGCAGTATTTT,CASADRVNTDTQYF
TRBV6-1,TRBD2,-,16,TRBJ2-7,TGTGCCAGCAGTGAGGATGTGTTAGCGGGAAGTGGCGAGCAGTACTTC,CASSEDVLAGSGEQYF